Listed below are T cell receptor beta chains from one sample, sequenced in a study of Ad26.COV2.S vaccination and SARS-CoV-2 variants. Profiled with immunoSEQ multiplex PCR; TCRdb holds only in-frame clones, not every one. Among 400,000 to 450,000 clones listed, about nine tenths were seen once. Sequenced material: peripheral blood, taken in a trial of Ad26.COV2.S vaccine versus placebo. These receptors were collected from a person aged 18-60 years who received the Ad26.COV2.S COVID-19 vaccine or a placebo. CDR3s include the opening cysteine and the closing phenylalanine or tryptophan. The D gene is left open where the match is weak. Clone size appears in some rows only: once, few, many, or a class for an expanded clone.

v_call	j_call	d_call	clone_size	cdr3_aa	cdr3_nt
TRBV6-5	TRBJ1-6	TRBD1	-	CASSYGQGNSPLHF	TGTGCCAGCAGTTACGGACAGGGTAATTCACCCCTCCACTTT
TRBV27	TRBJ1-3	-	once	CASSLSINLGTIYF	TGTGCCAGCAGTTTATCAATCAACCTCGGGACCATATATTTT
TRBV7-3	TRBJ2-7	-	-	CASSLRGASGYEQYF	TGTGCCAGCAGCTTAAGGGGGGCTAGCGGCTACGAGCAGTACTTC
TRBV5-1	TRBJ2-7	TRBD2	-	CASSRTTGAGVGYEQYF	TGCGCCAGCAGCCGCACCACAGGAGCGGGAGTGGGTTACGAGCAGTACTTC
TRBV24-1	TRBJ1-4	TRBD1	-	CATGGTGGEKLFF	TGTGCCACCGGGGGGACAGGCGGAGAAAAACTGTTTTTT
TRBV7-9	TRBJ2-1	TRBD2	-	CASSHRGEEIAGNEQFF	TGTGCCAGCAGCCATCGCGGGGAAGAAATAGCGGGTAATGAGCAGTTCTTC
TRBV19	TRBJ1-5	TRBD1	many	CASSTGTGPNQPQHF	TGTGCCAGTAGCACGGGGACAGGGCCCAATCAGCCCCAGCATTTT
TRBV10-3	TRBJ1-3	-	-	CAINSAGNTIYF	TGTGCCATCAACAGCGCTGGAAACACCATATATTTT
TRBV12-3/TRBV12-4	TRBJ1-1	-	-	CASRQGSEAFF	TGTGCCAGCAGACAGGGATCTGAAGCTTTCTTT
TRBV29-1	TRBJ2-5	TRBD1	-	CSVERTGGLETQYF	TGCAGCGTTGAAAGGACAGGGGGGTTAGAGACCCAGTACTTC
TRBV7-2	TRBJ2-5	-	-	CASSLVARAGETQYF	TGTGCCAGCAGCTTAGTTGCCAGGGCAGGGGAGACCCAGTACTTC
TRBV11-2	TRBJ1-1	TRBD1	-	CASSSLTTDRGRPSF	TGTGCCAGCAGCTCGCTGACGACCGACAGGGGGAGGCCCTCCTTT
TRBV5-1	TRBJ2-6	TRBD2	-	CASSSFSGRATGANVLTF	TGCGCCAGCAGCTCTTTTAGCGGGAGGGCCACTGGGGCCAACGTCCTGACTTTC
TRBV9	TRBJ1-1	TRBD1	-	CASSYGQVGAEAFF	TGTGCCAGCAGCTACGGACAGGTGGGCGCTGAAGCTTTCTTT
TRBV7-9	TRBJ2-6	TRBD2	-	CASSAPGGPGANVLTF	TGTGCCAGCAGCGCTCCGGGGGGGCCTGGGGCCAACGTCCTGACTTTC
TRBV5-4	TRBJ2-1	-	once	CASTRWGFGTYNEQFF	TGTGCCAGCACACGGTGGGGGTTTGGAACCTACAATGAGCAGTTCTTC
TRBV27	TRBJ2-7	TRBD2	-	CASGTSGPYEQYF	TGTGCCTCAGGGACTAGCGGGCCCTACGAGCAGTACTTC
TRBV10-3	TRBJ2-3	-	-	CAISAAGHITDTQYF	TGTGCCATCAGTGCCGCGGGACACATCACAGATACGCAGTATTTT
TRBV23-1	TRBJ1-4	-	-	CASSQLEGGYEKLFF	TGCGCCAGCAGTCAATTGGAGGGCGGATATGAAAAACTGTTTTTT
TRBV14	TRBJ2-5	-	-	CASSHPGTSQETQYF	TGTGCCAGCAGCCACCCCGGGACCTCCCAAGAGACCCAGTACTTC
TRBV5-4	TRBJ2-6	-	-	CASSLDSFSLGANVLTF	TGTGCCAGCAGCTTGGACAGTTTCTCCCTCGGGGCCAACGTCCTGACTTTC
TRBV27	TRBJ2-7	TRBD2	-	CASSPLRLAGAQTSYEQYF	TGTGCCAGCAGTCCCCTTCGGCTAGCGGGAGCCCAGACCTCCTACGAGCAGTACTTC
TRBV3-1/TRBV3-2	TRBJ1-4	-	once	CASSQGQHSTNEKLFF	TGTGCCAGCAGCCAAGGTCAGCACTCAACTAATGAAAAACTGTTTTTT
TRBV7-2	TRBJ1-5	-	few	CASSFGNQPQHF	TGTGCCAGCAGCTTTGGCAATCAGCCCCAGCATTTT
TRBV3-1/TRBV3-2	TRBJ1-5	-	-	CASSQSRGSNQPQHF	TGTGCCAGCAGCCAATCTCGGGGTAGCAATCAGCCCCAGCATTTT
TRBV7-2	TRBJ1-2	-	-	CASNLTPGARDGYTF	TGTGCCAGCAACCTAACCCCCGGGGCCCGGGATGGCTACACCTTC
TRBV18	TRBJ2-1	-	-	CASSSSGNEQFF	TGTGCCAGCTCATCCTCGGGGAATGAGCAGTTCTTC
TRBV19	TRBJ1-4	-	-	CASSWGAQDEKLFF	TGTGCCAGTAGTTGGGGGGCGCAGGATGAAAAACTGTTTTTT
TRBV19	TRBJ1-2	-	-	CASSIASLDPTNYGYTF	TGTGCCAGTAGTATAGCATCTTTAGATCCAACTAACTATGGCTACACCTTC
TRBV7-2	TRBJ2-2	-	once	CASSYSDTGELFF	TGTGCCAGCAGCTACAGCGACACCGGGGAGCTGTTTTTT
TRBV6-5	TRBJ1-4	TRBD1	-	CASSYWTGGTNEKLFF	TGTGCCAGCAGTTACTGGACAGGGGGAACTAATGAAAAACTGTTTTTT
TRBV9	TRBJ1-1	-	once	CASSVGNMNTEAFF	TGTGCCAGCAGCGTAGGGAATATGAACACTGAAGCTTTCTTT
TRBV19	TRBJ2-7	-	-	CASSPWGSYEQYF	TGTGCCAGTAGTCCATGGGGATCCTACGAGCAGTACTTC
TRBV6-5	TRBJ2-7	-	-	CASSKTSSHEQYF	TGTGCCAGCAGTAAGACTAGTTCCCACGAGCAGTACTTC
TRBV7-2	TRBJ2-3	-	-	CASSLGRDTASTDTQYF	TGTGCCAGCAGCTTAGGTCGGGACACTGCTAGCACAGATACGCAGTATTTT
TRBV6-6	TRBJ1-2	-	-	CASSYGDYGYTF	TGTGCCAGCAGTTACGGGGACTATGGCTACACCTTC
TRBV18	TRBJ1-1	TRBD1	-	CASSPRTGVTTEAFF	TGTGCCAGCTCACCAAGGACAGGGGTTACCACTGAAGCTTTCTTT
TRBV10-3	TRBJ2-3	-	-	CAISGGFTDTQYF	TGTGCCATCAGTGGCGGATTCACAGATACGCAGTATTTT
TRBV7-8	TRBJ2-2	TRBD2	-	CASSFGSGRATGELFF	TGTGCCAGCAGCTTTGGTAGCGGGAGGGCCACCGGGGAGCTGTTTTTT
TRBV28	TRBJ2-4	TRBD2	-	CASSYRIVLTSGEAKNIQYF	TGTGCCAGCAGTTATCGAATAGTTCTTACTAGCGGGGAAGCCAAAAACATTCAGTACTTC
TRBV6-2/TRBV6-3	TRBJ2-7	-	-	CASSYGPGYEQYF	TGTGCCAGCAGTTACGGGCCAGGATACGAGCAGTACTTC